These 26 T cell receptor beta chains were all obtained from the same sample, sequenced in a study of human T cells and chemical hapten exposure. TCRdb re-called the RACE reads with MiXCR, one entry per CDR3 protein. The data contain about 380,000 distinct CDR3 sequences, around 5.5% of them singletons. This sample's time point: pre-sensitization, week 0. Treatment given: therapeutic diphenylcyclopropenone sensitization with weekly scalp DPC. The sequenced sample was whole blood, obtained in connection with sensitization to the hapten diphenylcyclopropenone (DPC). The receptors were gathered from a woman in her 50s with alopecia areata. Some clones in this sample may be carry-over from other donors' samples.

This clonotype has more than one count but fewer than ten. The chain uses TRBV18 and TRBJ1-2, with D uncertain. Germline CDR1 and CDR2: KGHSH and LQKENI. Trimming pared 3 bases from V and 2 bases from J, leaving 13 bases between. The length of the CDR3 is 15 residues. The CDR3 region has the DNA TGTGCCAGCTCACCCGGGGAGGTCGAAAACTATGGCTACACCTTC. As protein: CASSPGEVENYGYTF.

There are a few counts of this clonotype. V usage is TRBV24-1 and J usage is TRBJ2-1; D is possibly TRBD1 or TRBD2 (6 bases each). The length of the CDR3 is 18 residues. From germline, CDR1 is KGHDR and CDR2 SFDVKD. The germline V and J ends were trimmed by 3 bases and 0 bases, with 17 bases remaining between them. CDR3: CATSDETYGGGSYNEQFF. The CDR3 DNA is TGTGCCACCAGTGATGAAACTTATGGAGGGGGCTCCTACAATGAGCAGTTCTTC.

The table lists this clonotype with many counts. The chain is built from TRBV7-2 and TRBJ2-6, with D unclear. Per the germline V gene, CDR1 is SGHTA and CDR2 is FQGNSA. V was trimmed by 5 bases and J by 0 bases, leaving 8 bases between them. The CDR3 loop spans 15 amino acids. The CDR3 here is CASSLPPSGANVLTF. Written as DNA, the CDR3 is TGTGCCAGCAGCCTGCCCCCCTCTGGGGCCAACGTCCTGACTTTC.

There are many counts of this clonotype. The CDR3 nucleotides read TGTGCCAGCAGTTTAGCGGGAGGGATAGGTAATCAGCCCCAGCATTTT. This translates into CASSLAGGIGNQPQHF. The J gene is TRBJ1-5, the V gene TRBV12-3 or TRBV12-4, with D unresolved. V shed 0 bases and J shed 4 bases, with 13 bases lying between them. This CDR3 has 16 residues.

V is TRBV7-6 and J is TRBJ2-7; TRBD1 matches 9 bases. This CDR3 is built from 14 residues. After removal of 8 bases from V and 5 bases from J, the junction contained 10 bases not matched to a gene. From germline, CDR1 is SGHVS and CDR2 FNYEAQ. The CDR3 DNA follows: TGTGCCAGCGCGCCGGGACAGGGCTTGAACGAGCAGTACTTC. It encodes CASAPGQGLNEQYF. Looking up the rest from reference TRBV7-6 and TRBJ2-7 gives the full variable domain: GAGVSQSPRYKVTKRGQDVALRCDPISGHVSLYWYRQALGQGPEFLTYFNYEAQQDKSGLPNDRFSAERPEGSISTLTIQRTEQRDSAMYRCASAPGQGLNEQYFGPGTRLTVT.

This clonotype showed up many times. The chain recombines TRBV2 with TRBJ2-5, with unresolved D. Trimming shortened V by 7 bases and J by 7 bases, and 13 bases separated the two germline ends. There are 12 residues in the CDR3. Germline loops: CDR1 SNHLY, CDR2 FYNNEI. The CDR3 bases are TGTGCCAGCAACCACTACACCGGGACCCAGTACTTC. This encodes CASNHYTGTQYF.

This clonotype was recorded many times. The V gene is TRBV29-1, the J gene TRBJ2-2; D gene ambiguous. V gave up 7 bases and J gave up 4 bases, with 7 bases separating them. Per the germline V gene, CDR1 is SQVTM and CDR2 is ANQGSEA. This CDR3 spans 11 amino acids. The CDR3 reads CSGYFTGELFF. The DNA for the CDR3 is TGCAGCGGATACTTCACCGGGGAGCTGTTTTTT.

This clonotype was counted ten times or more. The chain uses TRBV29-1 and TRBJ2-1; 10 bases are a match to TRBD2. The CDR3 runs to 15 residues. J lost 4 bases, V lost 7 bases, and 10 bases had no gene match. Germline V gene data show CDR1 as SQVTM and CDR2 as ANQGSEA. CDR3 DNA sequence: TGCAGCGCCCTACCGGGACTAGCGAAATACAATGAGCAGTTCTTC. This translates into CSALPGLAKYNEQFF.

This clonotype has a count of ten or more. The chain carries TRBV6-2 or TRBV6-3 and TRBJ2-5, with D unresolved. This CDR3 is 13 amino acids long. Germline lookup yields CDR1 MNHEY and CDR2 SVGEGT. V dropped 2 bases and J dropped 1 base, with 5 bases sitting between them. CDR3 residues: CASSYGIQETQYF. The DNA for the CDR3 is TGTGCCAGCAGTTACGGGATCCAAGAGACCCAGTACTTC.

This clonotype was picked up many times. CDR3 sequence reads: CASNPPRGGTEETQYF. CDR3 nucleotides: TGCGCCAGCAACCCTCCCCGCGGGGGTACGGAGGAGACCCAGTACTTC. The chain recombines TRBV5-1 with TRBJ2-5; 7 bases agree with TRBD2. The V gene's germline CDR1 is SGHRS and CDR2 YFSETQ. The CDR3 is 16 residues long. J gave up 5 bases and V 6 bases, and 16 bases lay outside the gene matches.

The sample holds a few counts of this clonotype. V is TRBV4-1 and J is TRBJ2-5; 12 bases align to TRBD2. CDR3 length: 17 residues. Germline CDR1 MGHRA, CDR2 YSYEKL. J was trimmed by 10 bases and V by 4 bases; bases with no gene match: 16. The CDR3 loop is CASSPGLAGPAGGGQYF. The CDR3 nucleotides are TGCGCCAGCAGCCCCGGACTAGCGGGGCCCGCAGGGGGGGGCCAGTACTTC.

CDR3 residues: CASSPYEQYF. DNA of the CDR3: TGCGCCAGCAGCCCGTACGAGCAGTACTTC. The rearrangement uses TRBV5-1 and TRBJ2-7; no definite D call. The CDR3 loop spans 10 amino acids. Trimming cost V 4 bases and J 4 bases, with 3 bases left between them. CDR1 and CDR2 (germline): SGHRS, YFSETQ.

This clonotype occurred many times. The gene calls are TRBV7-2 and TRBJ2-3; the D gene is possibly TRBD2 (6 bases). Germline V gene lookup returns CDR1 SGHTA and CDR2 FQGNSA. This CDR3 is built from 15 residues. The ends were cut back, 5 bases at V and 0 bases at J, with 12 bases in the middle. CDR3 DNA sequence: TGTGCCAGCAGCCCAGCGGGTAGTAGCACAGATACGCAGTATTTT. This translates into CASSPAGSSTDTQYF.

This clonotype showed up many times. The J gene is TRBJ2-1, the V gene TRBV28; D is undetermined. Trimming stripped 11 bases from V and 5 bases from J, with 13 bases between. The CDR3 runs 12 residues. Germline V CDR1 and CDR2: MDHEN, SYDVKM. The chain's CDR3 is CAASPGHNEQFF. The CDR3 DNA sequence: TGTGCCGCCAGTCCAGGCCACAATGAGCAGTTCTTC.

CDR3 region: CASSQRGGIGTEAFF. The CDR3 nucleotides read TGTGCCAGCAGCCAAAGGGGGGGCATTGGGACTGAAGCTTTCTTT. The J gene is TRBJ1-1, the V gene TRBV3-1; D is possibly TRBD1 (6 bases). Germline V gene data show CDR1 as LGHDT and CDR2 as YNNKEL (reference sequence). The V gene lost 2 bases and the J gene lost 5 bases, with 15 bases spanning the gap. The CDR3 has 15 amino acids.

This clonotype was counted ten times or more. The chain employs TRBV9 and TRBJ2-7, with TRBD2 matching 8 bases. The CDR3 covers 15 residues. CDR1 SGDLS and CDR2 YYNGEE come from the germline V gene. The trim removed 3 bases at V and 2 bases at J, leaving 7 bases unmatched. The CDR3 loop is CASSEGLVSAYEQYF. The CDR3 bases are TGTGCCAGCAGCGAGGGACTAGTGTCTGCCTACGAGCAGTACTTC.

This clonotype was counted ten times or more. This chain links TRBV20-1 with TRBJ2-3; D is perhaps TRBD2 (6 bases). V lost 6 bases and J 1 base, leaving 17 bases between the germline ends. The CDR3 is made up of 15 amino acids. Germline V CDR1 and CDR2: DFQATT, SNEGSKA (reference sequence). The CDR3 region is CSAGTFKLGTDTQYF. The DNA for the CDR3 is TGCAGTGCCGGGACTTTTAAACTAGGCACAGATACGCAGTATTTT.

The rearrangement uses TRBV9 and TRBJ2-1; D gene uncertain. This CDR3 contains 14 residues. The V gene's germline CDR1 is SGDLS and CDR2 YYNGEE. Trimming removed 0 bases at V and 8 bases at J, with 12 bases between. The CDR3 bases are TGTGCCAGCAGCGTAGAGGGCCTCCCCCATGAGCAGTTCTTC. Encoded protein: CASSVEGLPHEQFF.

As for this clonotype: A read error may explain this, as a much larger clone is one base away. The chain's CDR3 is CASRPGRDTQYF. As DNA, the CDR3 is TGTGCCAGCAGACCGGGGAGAGATACGCAGTATTTT. The chain has TRBV27 and TRBJ2-3; tentative D call: TRBD2 (5 bases). This CDR3 comprises 12 residues. Trimming pared 6 bases from V and 5 bases from J, leaving 9 bases between. Germline V lookup: CDR1 MNHEY, CDR2 SMNVEV (reference sequence).

This clonotype has at least ten counts. The chain recombines TRBV29-1 with TRBJ2-1; D may be TRBD2 (6 bases). The CDR3 is made up of 11 amino acids. Trimming took off 7 bases at V and 14 bases at J, with 18 bases between the two ends. Germline V lookup: CDR1 SQVTM, CDR2 ANQGSEA. CDR3 sequence reads: CSAVDGGVEFF. The CDR3 DNA sequence: TGCAGCGCTGTGGATGGAGGGGTGGAGTTCTTC.

This clonotype was counted at least ten times. The J gene is TRBJ2-6, the V gene TRBV27; D is undetermined. The germline V gene encodes CDR1 MNHEY and CDR2 SMNVEV (reference sequence). The CDR3 contains 13 residues. Trimming took off 8 bases at V and 0 bases at J, with 5 bases between the two ends. CDR3 loop: CASRNSGANVLTF. CDR3 sequence (DNA): TGTGCCAGCCGTAACTCTGGGGCCAACGTCCTGACTTTC.

This clonotype was detected many times. V is TRBV7-2 and J is TRBJ2-5; D gene unclear. This CDR3 is built from 13 residues. CDR1 and CDR2 from the germline V gene are SGHTA and FQGNSA. V lost 4 bases, J lost 1 base, and 7 bases lay in between. CDR3 protein: CASSSLAQETQYF. The DNA for the CDR3 is TGTGCCAGCAGCTCCCTGGCCCAAGAGACCCAGTACTTC.

A few counts support this clonotype. This chain joins TRBV20-1 and TRBJ2-7; D is perhaps TRBD2 (5 bases). Germline CDR1 is DFQATT and CDR2 is SNEGSKA (reference sequence). This CDR3 has 14 residues. Deletions cut 6 bases from V and 0 bases from J, with 15 bases between. This chain's CDR3 is CSAPSEVGSYEQYF. The CDR3 DNA reads TGCAGTGCGCCCTCGGAGGTGGGCTCCTACGAGCAGTACTTC.

Many counts were recorded for this clonotype. The rearrangement joins TRBV3-1 to TRBJ2-5; D not resolved. The CDR3 loop spans 12 amino acids. The germline CDR1 and CDR2 sequences are LGHDT and YNNKEL (reference sequence). Trimming stripped 0 bases from V and 6 bases from J, with 5 bases between. CDR3 region: CASSQDAKTQYF. The CDR3 region has the DNA TGTGCCAGCAGCCAAGATGCGAAGACCCAGTACTTC.

This clonotype occurred many times. This chain joins TRBV12-3 or TRBV12-4 and TRBJ1-3, with 8 bases matching TRBD1. CDR3 length equals 16 residues. Trimming cost V 3 bases and J 4 bases; bases outside gene matches: 8. The CDR3 DNA follows: TGTGCCAGCAGTTTCCAACCTGGACAGGGAGGAAACACCATATATTTT. Its translation: CASSFQPGQGGNTIYF.

Many counts were recorded for this clonotype. The chain recombines TRBV7-8 with TRBJ1-1; tentatively, D is TRBD1 (6 bases). V was clipped by 4 bases and J by 6 bases, with 12 bases between them. The CDR3 loop spans 13 amino acids. CDR1 and CDR2 from the germline V gene are SGHVS and FQNEAQ. The CDR3 DNA reads as TGTGCCAGCAGCTCCCGAGGACAGCCTGAAGCTTTCTTT. It encodes CASSSRGQPEAFF.